These T cell receptor beta chains were read from a single sample in a study of blood T cells in healthy people across ages. TCRdb ran MiXCR on the 5' RACE reads and lists one entry per CDR3 protein. Altogether around 1,100,000 distinct CDR3 sequences are present, more than 30% being singletons, with the ten largest covering 13%. Sequenced sample: blood. These receptors were obtained from a man between 18 and 35 years old in good health. Each CDR3 is given with its conserved first and last residue. A D gene is named only where the DNA matches it firmly. The size of a clone is reported for some rows only, either as once, few or many, or as a class for expanded clones.

j_gene,abundance,v_gene,len,d_gene,CDR3nt,CDR3aa
TRBJ2-7,.,TRBV27,14,TRBD1,TGTGCCAGCAGTTTATCGGGGACAGGTTCCGAGCAGTACTTC,CASSLSGTGSEQYF
TRBJ2-1,few,TRBV29-1,15,TRBD2,TGCAGCGTTGAGGGAGGGACCCAGGGTGCGAATGAGCAGTTCTTC,CSVEGGTQGANEQFF
TRBJ2-3,few,TRBV4-2,17,TRBD2,TGTGCCAGCAGCCAAACCACTAGCGGGGGGGCGACAGATACGCAGTATTTT,CASSQTTSGGATDTQYF
TRBJ1-1,.,TRBV6-2/TRBV6-3,14,.,TGTGCCAGCACCTTCGGGACGGCGAACACTGAAGCTTTCTTT,CASTFGTANTEAFF
TRBJ2-1,few,TRBV7-2,14,.,TGTGCCAGCACCAGGCGGGGACAGTACAATGAGCAGTTCTTC,CASTRRGQYNEQFF
TRBJ2-3,.,TRBV6-5,15,.,TGTGCCAGCAGTTACGGGTCAGTTTATCCAGATACGCAGTATTTT,CASSYGSVYPDTQYF
TRBJ2-5,many,TRBV7-2,14,.,TGTGCCAGCAGCTTATTCGGGACTTCAGAGACCCAGTACTTC,CASSLFGTSETQYF
TRBJ2-1,.,TRBV3-1,13,.,TGTGCCAGCAGCCAAGATCGACCTAATGAGCAGTTCTTC,CASSQDRPNEQFF
TRBJ2-1,.,TRBV28,15,TRBD2,TGTGCCAGCAGGGTCGTAACGGGGGGGGTTAATGAGCAGTTCTTC,CASRVVTGGVNEQFF
TRBJ1-5,.,TRBV12-3/TRBV12-4,14,.,TGTGCCAGCAGACCCGGCGGCCACAATCAGCCCCAGCATTTT,CASRPGGHNQPQHF
TRBJ2-5,.,TRBV7-2,17,.,TGTGCCAGCAGCTTAGGGCCTAGCAGTTGGCACCAAGAGACCCAGTACTTC,CASSLGPSSWHQETQYF
TRBJ2-1,.,TRBV9,15,.,TGTGCCAGCAGCGTAGGAGGGGACTCCTACAATGAGCAGTTCTTC,CASSVGGDSYNEQFF
TRBJ2-7,.,TRBV20-1,15,TRBD2,TGCAGTGCTACAAGACTAGCGGGGGCCTACAATGAGCAGTACTTC,CSATRLAGAYNEQYF
TRBJ2-5,.,TRBV4-2,16,TRBD2,TGTGCCAGCAGTCAATCCCGGACTAGCGGGGAAGAGACCCAGTACTTC,CASSQSRTSGEETQYF
TRBJ1-1,.,TRBV7-2,16,TRBD1,TGTGCCAGCAGCTTAAGGGGACAGGCTGTGAACACTGAAGCTTTCTTT,CASSLRGQAVNTEAFF
TRBJ2-3,.,TRBV20-1,15,TRBD1,TGCAGTGCCTCCGCCGTGACAGGGTTCACAGATACGCAGTATTTT,CSASAVTGFTDTQYF
TRBJ1-5,few,TRBV7-2,14,.,TGTGCCAGCAGCTTAGGTTATGGCAATCAGCCCCAGCATTTT,CASSLGYGNQPQHF
TRBJ2-1,few,TRBV29-1,13,TRBD1,TGCAGCGCTGATCGACAGGGCAGCAATGAGCAGTTCTTC,CSADRQGSNEQFF
TRBJ1-5,few,TRBV20-1,14,.,TGCAGTGCTAGTGGGGGGGCTAGCAATCAGCCCCAGCATTTT,CSASGGASNQPQHF
TRBJ2-3,many,TRBV20-1,13,.,TGCAGTGCTAGCTCTCGGCGGGCGGATACGCAGTATTTT,CSASSRRADTQYF
TRBJ1-5,.,TRBV7-2,15,.,TGTGCCAGCAGCCTACAGGGAAATAGCAATCAGCCCCAGCATTTT,CASSLQGNSNQPQHF
TRBJ2-7,.,TRBV3-1,13,.,TGTGCCAGCAGCGCTCTCCCCGGGGCCGAGCAGTACTTC,CASSALPGAEQYF
TRBJ2-3,few,TRBV6-2/TRBV6-3,14,.,TGTGCCAGCAGTTCGGGCAGCTTAACAGATACGCAGTATTTT,CASSSGSLTDTQYF
TRBJ2-2,few,TRBV3-1,14,.,TGTGCCAGCAGCCAAGATGCAGGGACCGGGGAGCTGTTTTTT,CASSQDAGTGELFF
TRBJ1-2,.,TRBV5-6,15,.,TGTGCCAGCAGCTTTCAGGACATAACCGCTGGGGGCTACACCTTC,CASSFQDITAGGYTF
TRBJ2-5,.,TRBV20-1,13,.,TGCAGTGCTAGAGTCCCGGGACAAGAGACCCAGTACTTC,CSARVPGQETQYF
TRBJ1-2,.,TRBV24-1,14,.,TGTGCCACCAGTGATTTAACAGGAAACTATGGCTACACCTTC,CATSDLTGNYGYTF
TRBJ1-1,few,TRBV6-2/TRBV6-3,13,TRBD1,TGTGCCAGCAGTTACGACAGGGAAGCTGAAGCTTTCTTT,CASSYDREAEAFF
TRBJ2-7,.,TRBV20-1,13,TRBD1,TGCAGTGCCGGGACAGTGAACTCCTACGAGCAGTACTTC,CSAGTVNSYEQYF
TRBJ1-3,.,TRBV12-3/TRBV12-4,14,.,TGTGCCAGCAGGGCGCCGGGGGGCGGAAACACCATATATTTT,CASRAPGGGNTIYF
TRBJ2-1,few,TRBV7-8,15,.,TGTGCCAGCAGCTTAGCGTACAGTAGTCTCAATGAGCAGTTCTTC,CASSLAYSSLNEQFF
TRBJ1-5,few,TRBV3-1,15,TRBD1,TGTGCCAGCAGCCAGAGACAGGGTAGCAATCAGCCCCAGCATTTT,CASSQRQGSNQPQHF
TRBJ2-2,.,TRBV5-1,20,TRBD2,TGCGCCAGCAGCTTGGCCGGGGGGGGCCCAACCCTAATGAACACCGGGGAGCTGTTTTTT,CASSLAGGGPTLMNTGELFF
TRBJ2-3,.,TRBV5-1,16,.,TGCGCCAGCAGCTTGGTGGGGACAGCGGGGACAGATACGCAGTATTTT,CASSLVGTAGTDTQYF
TRBJ1-1,.,TRBV29-1,11,.,TGCAGCGGTGGGGGGACCCCTGAAGCTTTCTTT,CSGGGTPEAFF
TRBJ1-1,.,TRBV4-2,14,.,TGTGCCAGCAGCCAAGAGGGGGGGGCTGGTGAAGCTTTCTTT,CASSQEGGAGEAFF
TRBJ2-7,.,TRBV20-1,15,TRBD1,TGCAGTGCTAGAGCACCAGGGGGCCCACCTTACGAGCAGTACTTC,CSARAPGGPPYEQYF
TRBJ1-2,many,TRBV5-1,15,TRBD1,TGCGCCAGCAGCTTGGATGGGACAGGATCCTATGGCTACACCTTC,CASSLDGTGSYGYTF
TRBJ2-1,few,TRBV29-1,11,.,TGCAGCGTCCGACGGCCGGGTGAGCAGTTCTTC,CSVRRPGEQFF
TRBJ1-5,.,TRBV7-2,13,.,TGTGCCAGCAGTTTACGACACCGGGGGCCCCAGCATTTT,CASSLRHRGPQHF
TRBJ2-1,.,TRBV4-2,14,.,TGTGCCAGCAGCCAAGGGCTAGATTACAATGAGCAGTTCTTC,CASSQGLDYNEQFF
TRBJ1-5,.,TRBV20-1,14,.,TGCAGTGCTAGAAGGCAGGAGTCCAATCAGCCCCAGCATTTT,CSARRQESNQPQHF
TRBJ1-2,.,TRBV29-1,16,TRBD1,TGCAGCGTTGGATATTGGGGGACAGGGGGCCACTATGGCTACACCTTC,CSVGYWGTGGHYGYTF
TRBJ2-7,.,TRBV5-6,14,.,TGTGCCAGCAGTGATGGGGAAGATTACTACGAGCAGTACTTC,CASSDGEDYYEQYF
TRBJ2-3,.,TRBV4-3,14,.,TGCGCCAGCAGCCAAGATGTGGCGTCAGATACGCAGTATTTT,CASSQDVASDTQYF
TRBJ2-7,.,TRBV20-1,15,TRBD2,TGCAGTGTTAGAGATCCTGGACTAGCGGACTACGAGCAGTACTTC,CSVRDPGLADYEQYF
TRBJ2-3,few,TRBV27,14,TRBD2,TGTGCCAGCAGTGCGGGGACTAAGGCAGATACGCAGTATTTT,CASSAGTKADTQYF
TRBJ2-1,.,TRBV20-1,14,.,TGCAGTACAAGCACAGGGTTTTCCTACAATGAGCAGTTCTTC,CSTSTGFSYNEQFF
TRBJ1-4,few,TRBV28,14,.,TGTGCCAGCAGGGTGGAGGGGTTAGGTGAAAAACTGTTTTTT,CASRVEGLGEKLFF
TRBJ1-2,.,TRBV7-9,13,.,TGTGCCAGCAGCTTAGCCACAGACTATGGCTACACCTTC,CASSLATDYGYTF
TRBJ2-7,few,TRBV2,12,.,TGTGCCAGCACCCTTGGGACCATCGGGCAGTACTTC,CASTLGTIGQYF
TRBJ2-7,.,TRBV20-1,16,TRBD2,TGCAGTGCTAGAGAGGGGGGTCTAGCGGGAGGGCGGGAGCAGTACTTC,CSAREGGLAGGREQYF
TRBJ2-5,.,TRBV7-9,16,TRBD1,TGTGCCAGCAGCTTGCAAGACAGGGGTGAGCAGGAGACCCAGTACTTC,CASSLQDRGEQETQYF
TRBJ2-1,.,TRBV20-1,16,TRBD1,TGCAGTGCTAGAGATGGGGGGACAGGGGGAGGCAATGAGCAGTTCTTC,CSARDGGTGGGNEQFF
TRBJ2-7,few,TRBV11-2,15,.,TGTGCCAGCAGCCTACCGGGACATAGTCTCTACGAGCAGTACTTC,CASSLPGHSLYEQYF